One sample yielded the 25 T cell receptor beta chains listed below, sequenced in a study of blood T cell repertoires in COVID-19. Data came from immunoSEQ multiplex PCR; TCRdb stores just in-frame clones and leaves some out. The top ten clones hold around 3.9% of a sample with approximately 140,000 clones, over 75% of them seen once. Sequenced sample: PBMCs or T cells enriched from blood (not recorded which). The receptors shown here come from a man aged 50 to 60 in a cohort exposed to, infected with or recovered from COVID-19 (not recorded which).

The chain joins TRBV24-1 to TRBJ1-2; possibly TRBD1 for D (5 bases). The germline gives CDR1 KGHDR, CDR2 SFDVKD. CDR3 size: 15 residues. V was pared by 4 bases and J by 5 bases, with 16 bases between. CDR3 nucleotides: TGTGCCACCAGTGACACGACAGAAAATCCTTATGGCTACACCTTC. Translated: CATSDTTENPYGYTF.

With regard to this clone: The same CDR3 is also encoded by other DNA sequences in this sample. The chain combines TRBV28 with TRBJ1-5; a weak D match, TRBD1 (6 bases). Germline CDR1 reads MDHEN; CDR2 reads SYDVKM. The V end was cut by 3 bases, the J end by 4 bases, with 10 bases between. CDR3 length: 14 residues. DNA for the CDR3: TGTGCCAGCAGTTTCGGAACAGGGAATCAGCCCCAGCATTTT. Its translation is CASSFGTGNQPQHF.

The rearrangement uses TRBV9 and TRBJ1-6; possible D gene TRBD1, 6 bases. Germline assignment: CDR1 SGDLS and CDR2 YYNGEE. Trimming stripped 0 bases from V and 0 bases from J, with 10 bases between. The CDR3 sequence is 17 residues long. The CDR3 DNA is TGTGCCAGCAGCGTAGGAGGGGGAAGCTCCTATAATTCACCCCTCCACTTT. Amino acids: CASSVGGGSSYNSPLHF. Looking up the rest from reference TRBV9 and TRBJ1-6 gives the full variable domain: DSGVTQTPKHLITATGQRVTLRCSPRSGDLSVYWYQQSLDQGLQFLIQYYNGEERAKGNILERFSAQQFPDLHSELNLSSLELGDSALYFCASSVGGGSSYNSPLHFGNGTRLTVT.

The chain carries TRBV4-1 and TRBJ1-6, with D uncertain. Germline-derived CDR1 and CDR2 are MGHRA and YSYEKL. The CDR3 sequence is 15 residues long. The ends were cut back, 1 base at V and 11 bases at J, with 15 bases in the middle. This CDR3 reads CASSQVSGIKAPLHF. DNA of the CDR3: TGCGCCAGCAGCCAAGTTTCGGGGATTAAGGCACCCCTCCACTTT.

Note on this clone: The CDR3 end shows no conserved phenylalanine or tryptophan, and so a read error is likely. The DNA is omitted, as the CDR3 cannot be located on it reliably, and the CDR3 follows TCRdb's listing. V and J are TRBV7-7 and TRBJ1-1; no DNA check was done on the table's D call, TRBD1. Per germline, CDR1 SSHAT and CDR2 FNYEAQ (reference sequence). The CDR3 is 13 residues long, ends included. CDR3 region: CASSPALPRGGFI.

This chain connects TRBV3-1 (or the pseudogene TRBV3-2) to TRBJ1-6; no clear D. CDR3 length: 14 amino acids. V lost 6 bases and J lost 5, with 11 bases in between. Germline V gene data show CDR1 as LGHDT and CDR2 as YNNKEL (reference sequence). The CDR3 DNA reads as TGTGCCAGCAGTAATGGGCAGAATAATTCACCCCTCCACTTT. Amino acid sequence: CASSNGQNNSPLHF.

This chain connects TRBV19 to TRBJ2-1; TRBD2 agrees at 11 bases. V gave up 7 bases and J gave up 4 bases; unmatched junction bases: 3. This CDR3 spans 14 amino acids. Germline V gene sequence: CDR1 LNHDA, CDR2 SQIVND (reference sequence). The CDR3 reads CASIGTSGYNEQFF. The CDR3 DNA reads TGTGCCAGTATAGGGACTAGCGGATACAATGAGCAGTTCTTC.

As for this clone: Distinct nucleotide sequences in the sample also encode this CDR3. The rearrangement joins TRBV18 to TRBJ2-2; TRBD2 matches at 7 bases. Germline V gene data show CDR1 as KGHSH and CDR2 as LQKENI. With 3 bases clipped from V and 1 base from J, the junction kept 5 bases outside the gene matches. CDR3 length equals 16 residues. CDR3 DNA sequence: TGTGCCAGCTCACCCCCGGCTAGCGGGAACACCGGGGAGCTGTTTTTT. Amino acids: CASSPPASGNTGELFF.

This chain joins TRBV9 and TRBJ2-1; possibly TRBD1 for D (7 bases). Germline CDR1 SGDLS, CDR2 YYNGEE. The CDR3 consists of 15 residues. V dropped 4 bases and J dropped 2 bases, with 13 bases sitting between them. The CDR3 coding sequence is TGTGCCAGCAGCCCAGGGGGAGGTACCTACAATGAGCAGTTCTTC. Translated, it gives CASSPGGGTYNEQFF.

This rearrangement joins TRBV2 to TRBJ2-3; 7 bases map to TRBD1. Losses at the gene ends were 5 bases for V and 2 bases for J; bases not matched to a gene: 4. The CDR3 is made up of 14 amino acids. The V gene's germline CDR1 is SNHLY and CDR2 FYNNEI. The CDR3 loop is CASSPGQFTDTQYF. In DNA, the CDR3 is TGTGCCAGCAGTCCGGGACAGTTCACAGATACGCAGTATTTT.

This sequence joins TRBV5-6 and TRBJ2-2, with 9 bases aligning to TRBD2. Germline CDR1 and CDR2: SGHDT and YYEEEE. The CDR3 covers 14 residues. V shed 5 bases and J 4 bases; nucleotides not matched to a gene: 3. CDR3 residues: CASRISGGTGELFF. In nucleotides, the CDR3 is TGTGCCAGCAGAATTAGCGGGGGCACCGGGGAGCTGTTTTTT.

V usage is TRBV5-6 and J usage is TRBJ2-6, with a tentative D call TRBD1 (6 bases). V lost 6 bases and J 4 bases, leaving 14 bases between the germline ends. The CDR3 runs to 15 residues. CDR1 SGHDT and CDR2 YYEEEE come from the germline V gene. In DNA, the CDR3 is TGTGCCAGCAACAGGGTCGGTGCCGGGGCCAACGTCCTGACTTTC. This translates into CASNRVGAGANVLTF.

The V and J genes are TRBV11-3 and TRBJ2-1; 8 bases are shared with TRBD1. Germline CDR1 and CDR2: SGHNT and YENEEA. Unmatched junction bases numbered 6, after V lost 2 bases and J lost 3 bases. The CDR3 sequence is 16 residues long. CDR3 DNA: TGTGCCAGCAGCTTATCCGGGACAGGCTACTACAATGAGCAGTTCTTC. Translating gives CASSLSGTGYYNEQFF. The entire variable domain, with the rest obtained from reference TRBV11-3 and TRBJ2-1, is as follows: EAGVVQSPRYKIIEKKQPVAFWCNPISGHNTLYWYLQNLGQGPELLIRYENEEAVDDSQLPKDRFSAERLKGVDSTLKIQPAELGDSAVYLCASSLSGTGYYNEQFFGPGTRLTVL.

J is TRBJ2-1 and V is TRBV25-1; 8 positions match TRBD2. Germline values: CDR1 MGHDK, CDR2 SYGVNS. V was pared by 2 bases and J by 11 bases, with 11 bases of the junction left unmatched. CDR3 size: 15 residues. The CDR3 coding sequence is TGTGCCAGCAGTGAAGTCAGCGGGGGAAAAGGGAAGCAGTTCTTC. Translation gives CASSEVSGGKGKQFF.

The J gene is TRBJ2-5, the V gene TRBV23-1; 10 bases match TRBD1. TRBV23-1 is sorted into the ORF group, with uncertain function. With 8 bases clipped from V and 5 bases from J, the junction kept 11 bases outside the gene matches. This CDR3 contains 15 residues. CDR3 nucleotides: TGCGCCAGCCCTCACACGGGACAGGGGCGGGAGACCCAGTACTTC. This gives the protein CASPHTGQGRETQYF.

The chain joins TRBV6-2 or TRBV6-3 to TRBJ1-5; 8 positions agree with TRBD1. V shed 0 bases, J shed 9 bases, and the junction held 10 bases outside the gene matches. Germline V gene data show CDR1 as MNHEY and CDR2 as SVGEGT. The CDR3 totals 16 residues. CDR3 residues: CASSYSRDRGFTPQHF. The CDR3 region has the DNA TGTGCCAGCAGTTACTCCAGAGACAGGGGTTTTACGCCCCAGCATTTT.

The chain has TRBV27 and TRBJ1-2; TRBD1 agrees at 7 bases. Per germline, CDR1 MNHEY and CDR2 SMNVEV (reference sequence). This CDR3 spans 17 amino acids. Germline trimming cut 0 bases from V and 8 bases from J; bases unmatched to any gene: 15. CDR3 protein: CASSLSPSTGRSSGYTF. Here the CDR3 DNA reads TGTGCCAGCAGTTTATCTCCCTCGACAGGGAGAAGTAGCGGCTACACCTTC.

This CDR3 is CASRRGTIPSRADTQYF. The CDR3, as DNA: TGTGCCAGCAGAAGAGGGACTATCCCATCCCGGGCAGATACGCAGTATTTT. This rearrangement joins TRBV7-3 to TRBJ2-3, with 7 bases aligning to TRBD2. V dropped 6 bases and J dropped 4; count of bases not matched to a gene: 16. CDR3 length equals 17 residues. Germline CDR1 reads SGHTA; CDR2 reads FQGTGA.

The chain employs TRBV6-5 and TRBJ2-3; D remains unclear. Trimming removed 3 bases from V and 6 bases from J, with 10 bases in between. Germline V gene sequence: CDR1 MNHEY, CDR2 SVGAGI. CDR3 length: 13 amino acids. CDR3 in DNA: TGTGCCAGCAGTTATCTGAAGAGGGATACGCAGTATTTT. Translated: CASSYLKRDTQYF.

CDR3 loop: CASSQGGHTDTQYF. CDR3 bases: TGTGCCAGCAGCCAAGGGGGCCACACAGATACGCAGTATTTT. The genes are TRBV4-2 and TRBJ2-3, with D tentatively TRBD1 (5 bases). The ends were cut back, 1 base at V and 2 bases at J, with 7 bases in the middle. Germline CDR1 reads LGHNA; CDR2 reads YNFKEQ. The CDR3 consists of 14 residues.

The chain carries TRBV3-1 (or the pseudogene TRBV3-2) and TRBJ1-6; 7 nucleotides match TRBD1. The germline V gene has CDR1 LGHDT and CDR2 YNNKEL (reference sequence). Trimming removed 3 bases from V and 5 bases from J; junction bases left unmatched: 16. The CDR3 length is 19 residues. The CDR3, as DNA: TGTGCCAGCAGCCAGGTTACCTCACCCGGGACAGTGAATAATTCACCCCTCCACTTT. This codes for CASSQVTSPGTVNNSPLHF.

CDR3 residues: CASSLGSGLTPNQPQHF. In DNA, the CDR3 is TGTGCCAGCAGCTTAGGTTCAGGCTTGACCCCTAATCAGCCCCAGCATTTT. The V and J genes are TRBV7-2 and TRBJ1-5; no firm D call. Trimming removed 1 base from V and 4 bases from J, with 17 bases in between. Germline V CDR1 and CDR2: SGHTA, FQGNSA. The CDR3 is 17 amino acids.

V and J are TRBV2 and TRBJ1-2; 9 bases map to TRBD1. Germline-derived CDR1 and CDR2 are SNHLY and FYNNEI. With V trimmed by 6 bases and J by 5 bases, 10 bases remained unmatched. The CDR3 length is 15 residues. This CDR3 is CASRGQGPFLYGYTF. The CDR3 coding sequence is TGTGCCAGCAGGGGACAGGGCCCCTTCCTATATGGCTACACCTTC. Combining the CDR3 with reference TRBV2 and TRBJ1-2 gives the whole variable domain EPEVTQTPSHQVTQMGQEVILRCVPISNHLYFYWYRQILGQKVEFLVSFYNNEISEKSEIFDDQFSVERPDGSNFTLKIRSTKLEDSAMYFCASRGQGPFLYGYTFGSGTRLTVV.

The J gene is TRBJ1-1, the V gene TRBV10-3; possible D gene TRBD1, 6 bases. The V gene's germline CDR1 is ENHRY and CDR2 SYGVKD. The CDR3 is 16 amino acids. V lost 0 bases to trimming and J lost 5 bases, with 16 bases between them. CDR3 DNA: TGTGCCATCAGTGAGTCCGGGGAAACAGGGTGGACTGAAGCTTTCTTT. This codes for CAISESGETGWTEAFF.

The chain joins TRBV6-5 to TRBJ2-7, with a weak D call TRBD2 (5 bases). CDR3 length: 12 amino acids. Trimming removed 6 bases at V and 7 bases at J, with 13 bases between. Germline-derived CDR1 and CDR2 are MNHEY and SVGAGI. The CDR3 loop is CASSEREREQYF. The CDR3 coding sequence is TGTGCCAGCAGCGAGAGGGAGCGGGAGCAGTACTTC.